A single sample is the source of the 27 T cell receptor beta chains below, sequenced in a study of T cell repertoires in aging, cancer and after chemotherapy. Rearranged V-D-J TRB sequences were amplified with a mixed TRB-A/B primer pool. TCRdb used MiXCR to reprocess the multiplex PCR reads, holding one entry per CDR3 protein. The sample carries 1,200 or so distinct CDR3 sequences, around 29% recorded once. Amplification of TCR beta used genomic DNA extracted from peripheral blood. The sequenced sample was blood. All receptors come from a human donor with a solid tumor.

Worth noting for this clonotype: Being one base from a much bigger clone, this may be a read error. The rearrangement joins TRBV20-1 to TRBJ2-5; D may match TRBD1 or TRBD2 (6 bases each). The germline V gene has CDR1 DFQATT and CDR2 SNEGSKA (reference sequence). The CDR3 runs to 18 residues. The CDR3 sequence: CSSRAEQGGIAVQETQYF. The CDR3, as DNA: TGCAGTTCTAGAGCGGAACAGGGAGGTATCGCCGTTCAAGAGACCCAGTACTTC.

This clonotype has a handful of counts. The rearrangement joins TRBV28 to TRBJ1-6, with TRBD1 as a possible D gene (5 bases). The germline V gene has CDR1 MDHEN and CDR2 SYDVKM. V was pared by 3 bases and J by 5 bases, with 14 bases between. The CDR3 is 16 residues long. Here the CDR3 reads CASSFKGRVHNSPLHF. The DNA for the CDR3 is TGTGCCAGCAGTTTTAAGGGGAGGGTCCATAATTCACCCCTCCACTTT.

The genes are TRBV24-1 and TRBJ2-5; D might be TRBD1 (5 bases). The J call is doubtful: the DNA matches TRBJ2-1 better. This CDR3 spans 17 amino acids. Germline V CDR1 and CDR2: KGHDR, SFDVKD. CDR3 bases: TGTGCCACCAGTGATTTGAGTAGTAGGGGTCCGGAAGAGACCCAGTTCTTC. It translates to CATSDLSSRGPEETQFF.

This clonotype is judged medium-sized. The rearrangement links TRBV6-5 to TRBJ1-1; D possibly corresponds to TRBD1 (5 bases). Germline CDR1 reads MNHEY; CDR2 reads SVGAGI. There are 13 residues in the CDR3. The V gene lost 6 bases and the J gene lost 7 bases, with 15 bases spanning the gap. CDR3 coding DNA: TGTGCCAGCAGCCCCGAAAGACAGAGTGAAGCTTTCTTT. Amino acid sequence: CASSPERQSEAFF.

By share, this clonotype ranks as medium-sized (0.01 to 0.1%). J is TRBJ2-2 and V is TRBV29-1, with 7 nucleotides matching TRBD1. CDR3 length: 16 amino acids. Germline-derived CDR1 and CDR2 are SQVTM and ANQGSEA. J lost 4 bases, V lost 6 bases, and 14 bases had no gene match. The CDR3 nucleotides are TGCAGCGTCGCGACAGGGCGGCGAGCTTTCACCGGGGAGCTGTTTTTT. Amino acid sequence: CSVATGRRAFTGELFF.

Relative to its sample, this clonotype is medium-sized. This chain joins TRBV28 and TRBJ2-3; no clear D. CDR3 size: 16 residues. V was trimmed by 5 bases and J by 1 base, leaving 16 bases between them. CDR1 is MDHEN, CDR2 SYDVKM, per germline. The CDR3 protein is CASSALSYWGTDTQYF. The CDR3 DNA reads as TGTGCCAGCAGTGCCCTCTCATACTGGGGCACAGATACGCAGTATTTT.

Within the sample, this clonotype is medium-sized (0.01 to 0.1%). The gene calls are TRBV5-4 and TRBJ1-2; 7 bases map to TRBD1. The CDR3 is 12 amino acids. The V gene end was trimmed by 4 bases and the J gene end by 12 bases; junction bases not matched to a gene: 9. Germline CDR1 reads SGHNT; CDR2 reads YYREEE (reference sequence). Written as DNA, the CDR3 is TGTGCCAGCAGCCCCGGCCAAGGGGGCAACACCTTC. Residues: CASSPGQGGNTF.

CDR3: CAWGEWGTGSYEQYF. The CDR3 DNA follows: TGTGCCTGGGGGGAGTGGGGGACAGGGTCCTACGAGCAGTACTTC. V and J are TRBV30 and TRBJ2-7; TRBD1 matches at 9 bases. Germline-derived CDR1 and CDR2 are GTSNPN and SVGIG (reference sequence). V lost 5 bases and J lost 1; bases outside the gene matches: 9. The CDR3 sequence is 15 residues long.

The chain employs TRBV19 and TRBJ2-4, with 8 bases fitting TRBD2. The CDR3 runs 16 residues. The junction had 4 bases not matched to a gene; V was cut back by 3 bases and J by 0 bases. Germline assignment: CDR1 LNHDA and CDR2 SQIVND (reference sequence). The CDR3, as DNA: TGTGCCAGTAGTATCCGCGGGGGGTTAGCCAAAAACATTCAGTACTTC. It translates to CASSIRGGLAKNIQYF.

The chain carries TRBV18 and TRBJ2-3, with D tentatively TRBD1 (6 bases). Between the trimmed V and J ends, which lost 6 bases and 0 bases, there was a span of 19 bases. Germline V gene data show CDR1 as KGHSH and CDR2 as LQKENI. The CDR3 covers 17 residues. DNA for the CDR3: TGTGCCAGCTCGGCAAAACAGGGTGCATCTAGCACAGATACGCAGTATTTT. Protein product: CASSAKQGASSTDTQYF.

The chain is built from TRBV9 and TRBJ2-4; 7 bases are shared with TRBD1. V gave up 3 bases and J gave up 5 bases; unmatched junction bases: 11. Germline CDR1 SGDLS, CDR2 YYNGEE. The length of the CDR3 is 16 residues. CDR3 amino acids: CASSALSQGPQNIQYF. DNA of the CDR3: TGTGCCAGCAGCGCGCTATCACAGGGGCCCCAAAACATTCAGTACTTC.

The CDR3 protein is CAISEGGLSGNTIYF. As DNA, the CDR3 is TGTGCCATCAGTGAGGGGGGTCTCTCTGGAAACACCATATATTTT. The rearrangement joins TRBV10-3 to TRBJ1-3, with TRBD1 as a possible D gene (5 bases). Germline V gene sequence: CDR1 ENHRY, CDR2 SYGVKD. CDR3 length: 15 amino acids. The V end was cut by 2 bases, the J end by 0 bases, with 8 bases between.

V usage is TRBV29-1 and J usage is TRBJ2-2, with TRBD1 matching 9 bases. This CDR3 has 14 amino acids. The trim removed 7 bases at V and 0 bases at J, leaving 3 bases unmatched. Germline V lookup: CDR1 SQVTM, CDR2 ANQGSEA. The chain's CDR3 is CSAGTGPNTGELFF. Written as DNA, the CDR3 is TGCAGCGCCGGGACAGGGCCGAACACCGGGGAGCTGTTTTTT.

This chain's CDR3 is CASGRDRVEGYTF. CDR3 coding DNA: TGTGCCAGCGGGCGGGACAGGGTGGAGGGCTACACCTTC. The chain links TRBV27 to TRBJ1-2, with 9 bases lining up with TRBD1. This CDR3 is built from 13 residues. Looked up from germline, CDR1 is MNHEY and CDR2 is SMNVEV (reference sequence). The V segment lost 8 bases and the J segment 8 bases; nucleotides outside the gene matches: 9.

This chain uses TRBV20-1 with TRBJ2-1; 13 bases align to TRBD2. Germline CDR1 and CDR2: DFQATT and SNEGSKA (reference sequence). With V trimmed by 1 base and J by 8 bases, 8 bases remained unmatched. CDR3 size: 16 residues. CDR3 in amino acids: CSARAFRTSGGDEQFF. CDR3 coding DNA: TGCAGTGCTAGAGCATTTCGGACTAGCGGGGGCGATGAGCAGTTCTTC.

V and J are TRBV29-1 and TRBJ2-7; the match to TRBD1 covers 7 bases. This CDR3 is built from 12 residues. Germline lookup yields CDR1 SQVTM and CDR2 ANQGSEA. J was trimmed by 6 bases and V by 6 bases; bases with no gene match: 8. The CDR3 loop is CSVPRDSGEQYF. The CDR3 coding sequence is TGCAGCGTACCAAGGGACAGCGGCGAGCAGTACTTC.

J is TRBJ2-7 and V is TRBV11-1, with 9 bases aligning to TRBD2. Germline CDR1 SGHAT, CDR2 FQDESV (reference sequence). Losses at the gene ends were 5 bases for V and 2 bases for J; bases not matched to a gene: 4. CDR3 length equals 14 residues. CDR3 residues: CASSIGGGAYEQYF. The CDR3, as DNA: TGTGCCAGCAGCATAGGCGGGGGGGCCTACGAGCAGTACTTC.

The chain uses TRBV27 and TRBJ1-2, with TRBD1 identical over 9 bases. The germline V gene has CDR1 MNHEY and CDR2 SMNVEV (reference sequence). The CDR3 is 14 residues long. V lost 3 bases and J lost 8; bases outside the gene matches: 7. CDR3 in amino acids: CASSFRDRVEGYTF. The CDR3 nucleotides are TGTGCCAGCAGTTTCCGGGACAGGGTGGAGGGCTACACCTTC.

This clonotype is labeled medium-sized. The J gene is TRBJ1-5, the V gene TRBV7-2; D remains unclear. V was trimmed by 5 bases and J by 1 base, leaving 12 bases between them. The CDR3 totals 15 residues. CDR1 and CDR2 (germline): SGHTA, FQGNSA. The CDR3 sequence: CASSPKGGSNQPQHF. The DNA of the CDR3 is TGTGCCAGCAGCCCCAAAGGTGGGAGCAATCAGCCCCAGCATTTT.

This clonotype is termed medium-sized. This chain joins TRBV24-1 and TRBJ2-1; a weak D match, TRBD2 (5 bases). V was pared by 9 bases and J by 4 bases, with 6 bases between. Per the germline V gene, CDR1 is KGHDR and CDR2 is SFDVKD. This CDR3 region has 11 residues. The CDR3 DNA follows: TGTGCCACCGGCGGGTACAATGAGCAGTTCTTC. It encodes CATGGYNEQFF.

V is TRBV27 and J is TRBJ2-7, with D possibly being TRBD1 or TRBD2 (5 bases each). This CDR3 has 17 residues. Between the trimmed V and J ends, which lost 8 bases and 0 bases, there was a span of 23 bases. Germline V gene data show CDR1 as MNHEY and CDR2 as SMNVEV (reference sequence). In DNA form, the CDR3 reads TGTGCCAGCGGTGGGTTCACCGCCGGGACGGCCTCCTACGAGCAGTACTTC. It is translated as CASGGFTAGTASYEQYF.

The gene calls are TRBV4-1 and TRBJ1-1; D gene unclear. The germline V and J ends were trimmed by 4 bases and 0 bases, with 12 bases remaining between them. The germline V gene encodes CDR1 MGHRA and CDR2 YSYEKL. The CDR3 is 15 residues long. CDR3 DNA: TGCGCCAGCAGCCCCCGATGGGAGGTGAACACTGAAGCTTTCTTT. It translates to CASSPRWEVNTEAFF.

This clonotype is judged medium-sized (0.01 to 0.1%). V usage is TRBV7-9 and J usage is TRBJ1-2; 8 bases are shared with TRBD1. This CDR3 spans 14 amino acids. J lost 6 bases, V lost 3 bases, and 6 bases had no gene match. Germline CDR1 is SEHNR and CDR2 is FQNEAQ (reference sequence). CDR3 residues: CASSFGPGGDGYTF. CDR3 DNA sequence: TGTGCCAGCAGCTTTGGCCCAGGGGGCGATGGCTACACCTTC.

In this sample, this clonotype is medium-sized. Written as DNA, the CDR3 is TGTGCCAGCAGCCCAGGGACTTCCTATGGCTACACCTTC. Translating gives CASSPGTSYGYTF. The chain combines TRBV12-3 or TRBV12-4 with TRBJ1-2; the D gene is possibly TRBD1 (5 bases). With 6 bases removed from V and 4 bases from J, the gap between germline ends came to 12 bases. The CDR3 covers 13 residues.

By sample share, this clonotype is medium-sized. The chain has TRBV7-2 and TRBJ1-4; possibly TRBD1 for D (6 bases). Trimming took off 4 bases at V and 4 bases at J, with 13 bases between the two ends. The CDR3 consists of 15 residues. Germline-derived CDR1 and CDR2 are SGHTA and FQGNSA. CDR3 nucleotide sequence: TGTGCCAGCAGCTCCACAGGGTCAAATAATGAAAAACTGTTTTTT. Residues: CASSSTGSNNEKLFF.

This clonotype is labeled medium-sized (0.01 to 0.1%). The CDR3 coding sequence is TGTGCCAGCAGTTGGACCGATGCTAGTCACAACGAGCAGTACTTC. The encoded protein is CASSWTDASHNEQYF. The V call is TRBV12-3 or TRBV12-4, the J call TRBJ2-7, with D uncertain. Deletions cut 4 bases from V and 5 bases from J, with 18 bases between. The CDR3 totals 15 residues.

The V and J genes are TRBV28 and TRBJ2-3, with D possibly being TRBD1 (6 bases). The V and J ends lost 5 bases and 4 bases respectively, with 16 bases between them. Germline CDR1 reads MDHEN; CDR2 reads SYDVKM. The length of the CDR3 is 15 residues. CDR3 loop: CASSPWTVGADTQYF. The CDR3 DNA sequence: TGTGCCAGCAGTCCCTGGACAGTAGGGGCAGATACGCAGTATTTT.